The source of this T cell receptor beta chain is a study of CD8 T cells in Susac syndrome. Background on the study: The Susac syndrome patients that were sequenced included about 6 with active disease and roughly 8 in remission. At blood draw, Susac syndrome patients were therapy-naive, on corticosteroids, or on intravenous immunoglobulin alone.

Sequencing of TCR beta was performed on blood CD8+ T cells and on blood CD4+ T cells. Negative isolation yielded CD8+ and CD4+ T cells; FACS enriched TEMRA cells. CDR1 LGHDT and CDR2 YNNKEL come from the germline V gene (reference sequence). The CDR3 has 15 residues. With 5 bases clipped from V and 5 bases from J, the junction kept 3 bases outside the gene matches. 0.5 to 1 ug RNA was reverse transcribed with random hexamers. TCRdb passed the immunoSEQ multiplex PCR reads through MiXCR, listing each CDR3 protein once. Of 55,000 to 80,000 distinct CDR3 sequences listed, about 92% are singletons. The sample taken for sequencing was CD4+ T cells from PBMCs. This rearrangement joins TRBV3-1 to TRBJ2-2, with 12 bases fitting TRBD2. The source is a human donor with Susac syndrome. CDR3 nucleotides: TGTGCCAGCAGCAGACTAGCGGGGGTTACCGGGGAGCTGTTTTTT. Its protein is CASSRLAGVTGELFF.